Below are 29 T cell receptor beta chains sequenced from a single sample in a study of blood T cell repertoires in COVID-19. Assay: immunoSEQ multiplex PCR; the TCRdb copy retains only in-frame clones and omits some. In the table there are around 250,000 clones, roughly 85% of which are singletons. The sequencing input was PBMCs or T cells enriched from blood (not recorded which). All receptors come from a woman between 45 and 65 years old who had recovered from COVID-19.

This chain uses TRBV7-8 with TRBJ2-7; unclear D gene. V was shortened by 2 bases and J by 2 bases, with 10 bases between the two germline ends. CDR3 length equals 14 residues. Germline V gene data show CDR1 as SGHVS and CDR2 as FQNEAQ. This CDR3 reads CASSLTLLTYEQYF. The CDR3 DNA reads TGTGCCAGCAGCTTAACTCTTTTAACCTACGAGCAGTACTTC.

The rearrangement uses TRBV5-1 and TRBJ2-5, with TRBD2 identical over 11 bases. Germline assignment: CDR1 SGHRS and CDR2 YFSETQ. The ends lost 4 bases at V and 2 bases at J; junction bases unmatched: 7. The CDR3 loop spans 16 amino acids. CDR3 region: CASSRAGTSGQETQYF. CDR3 sequence (DNA): TGCGCCAGCAGCCGTGCAGGGACTAGCGGACAAGAGACCCAGTACTTC.

This clone has just one count. The V and J genes are TRBV28 and TRBJ2-3; 7 bases align to TRBD2. This CDR3 spans 16 amino acids. CDR1 and CDR2 (germline): MDHEN, SYDVKM. The V segment lost 2 bases and the J segment 4 bases; nucleotides outside the gene matches: 9. The CDR3 is CASSLGLAVGADTQYF. The CDR3 DNA follows: TGTGCCAGCAGTTTAGGGCTAGCGGTTGGGGCAGATACGCAGTATTTT. Full variable domain (remainder filled in from reference TRBV28 and TRBJ2-3): DVKVTQSSRYLVKRTGEKVFLECVQDMDHENMFWYRQDPGLGLRLIYFSYDVKMKEKGDIPEGYSVSREKKERFSLILESASTNQTSMYLCASSLGLAVGADTQYFGPGTRLTVL.

V is TRBV21-1 and J is TRBJ2-3; TRBD2, the table's D call, lacks a check against the DNA. TRBV21-1 is a pseudogene locus. The CDR3 totals 18 residues. As DNA, the CDR3 is TGTGCCAGCCGCACCACCGAGGGACTAGCGGGAGCATTGGATACGCAGTATTTT. Its translation is CASRTTEGLAGALDTQYF.

Comment on this clone: The same CDR3 can be traced to other DNA sequences in this sample. J is TRBJ2-3 and V is TRBV19, with 8 bases that match TRBD2. Germline V lookup: CDR1 LNHDA, CDR2 SQIVND (reference sequence). The CDR3 is made up of 13 amino acids. V lost 7 bases to trimming and J lost 3 bases; unmatched junction nucleotides: 3. The CDR3 region is CASNQRETDTQYF. CDR3 coding DNA: TGTGCCAGTAACCAGCGGGAGACAGATACGCAGTATTTT.

The chain joins TRBV11-2 to TRBJ2-7; 10 nucleotides align to TRBD1. There are 13 residues in the CDR3. V was clipped by 6 bases and J by 3 bases; unmatched bases: 2. The V gene's germline CDR1 is SGHAT and CDR2 FQNNGV. The CDR3 sequence: CASRWTGGYEQYF. Written as DNA, the CDR3 is TGTGCCAGCAGATGGACAGGGGGCTACGAGCAGTACTTC.

The rearrangement uses TRBV29-1 and TRBJ2-7; unclear D gene. The ends were cut back, 3 bases at V and 7 bases at J, with 10 bases in the middle. The CDR3 has 11 amino acids. CDR1 is SQVTM, CDR2 ANQGSEA, per germline. The CDR3 here is CSVDPGGEQYF. The CDR3 nucleotides are TGCAGCGTTGATCCGGGTGGGGAGCAGTACTTC.

The rearrangement uses TRBV6-5 and TRBJ2-3, with a tentative D call TRBD2 (6 bases). V gave up 7 bases and J gave up 2 bases, with 10 bases separating them. CDR3 length equals 13 residues. Germline CDR1 reads MNHEY; CDR2 reads SVGAGI. The DNA for the CDR3 is TGTGCCAGCAAATTACTAGCCACAGATACGCAGTATTTT. This encodes CASKLLATDTQYF.

This clone was picked up one time. The chain is built from TRBV5-8 and TRBJ1-5; 7 bases align to TRBD1. Germline CDR1 is SGHTS and CDR2 is YDEGEE. The CDR3 extends over 13 amino acids. V gave up 5 bases and J gave up 6 bases; unmatched junction bases: 5. CDR3 sequence: CASRKQGSQPQHF. Written as DNA, the CDR3 is TGTGCCAGCAGAAAACAGGGGAGTCAGCCCCAGCATTTT.

This clone appeared a few times. The chain has TRBV28 and TRBJ1-6; D is undetermined. The CDR3 covers 14 residues. CDR1 is MDHEN, CDR2 SYDVKM, per germline. V was clipped by 5 bases and J by 3 bases, with 8 bases between them. The CDR3 DNA sequence: TGTGCCAGCAGTCAACAGAGCTATAATTCACCCCTCCACTTT. This sequence encodes CASSQQSYNSPLHF. The complete variable domain, with remaining parts taken from reference TRBV28 and TRBJ1-6, reads DVKVTQSSRYLVKRTGEKVFLECVQDMDHENMFWYRQDPGLGLRLIYFSYDVKMKEKGDIPEGYSVSREKKERFSLILESASTNQTSMYLCASSQQSYNSPLHFGNGTRLTVT.

V usage is TRBV19 and J usage is TRBJ1-6, with D maybe TRBD1 (6 bases). The CDR3 runs 16 residues. CDR1 and CDR2 (germline): LNHDA, SQIVND (reference sequence). V was shortened by 0 bases and J by 7 bases, with 13 bases between the two germline ends. CDR3: CASSIDPGTPNSPLHF. The CDR3, as DNA: TGTGCCAGTAGTATAGATCCGGGGACACCAAATTCACCCCTCCACTTT.

V and J are TRBV28 and TRBJ2-7, with a weak D call TRBD1 (5 bases). Per germline, CDR1 MDHEN and CDR2 SYDVKM. V was trimmed by 5 bases and J by 3 bases, leaving 14 bases between them. The CDR3 extends over 14 amino acids. CDR3 sequence (DNA): TGTGCCAGCAGTCTCCAACAGGTTCTCTACGAGCAGTACTTC. Residues: CASSLQQVLYEQYF.

The J gene is TRBJ2-7, the V gene TRBV3-1 (or the pseudogene TRBV3-2), with a weak D call TRBD1 (5 bases). Germline CDR1 LGHDT, CDR2 YNNKEL (reference sequence). The V and J ends lost 2 bases and 5 bases respectively, with 10 bases between them. CDR3 size: 13 residues. CDR3 region: CASSQPRADEQYF. CDR3 nucleotides: TGTGCCAGCAGCCAACCCAGGGCGGACGAGCAGTACTTC.

V and J are TRBV6-5 and TRBJ1-4, with TRBD1 matching over 8 bases. The CDR3 spans 14 residues. Germline-derived CDR1 and CDR2 are MNHEY and SVGAGI. V dropped 7 bases and J dropped 5; count of bases not matched to a gene: 6. The CDR3 region has the DNA TGTGCCAGCATCCAAGACAGGGGAAATGAAAAACTGTTTTTT. It encodes CASIQDRGNEKLFF.

The chain uses TRBV5-1 and TRBJ1-4, with 9 bases aligning to TRBD1. Germline-derived CDR1 and CDR2 are SGHRS and YFSETQ. CDR3 length: 17 residues. The V gene end was trimmed by 3 bases and the J gene end by 4 bases; junction bases not matched to a gene: 10. CDR3 bases: TGCGCCAGCAGCTGGAACAGGGGGCCTTCGGGTAATGAAAAACTGTTTTTT. As protein: CASSWNRGPSGNEKLFF.

The J gene is TRBJ2-7, the V gene TRBV5-5; 9 positions agree with TRBD1. This CDR3 is built from 13 residues. Germline assignment: CDR1 SGHKS and CDR2 YYEKEE (reference sequence). J lost 6 bases, V lost 5 bases, and 6 bases had no gene match. CDR3 loop: CASRQGALAEQYF. Written as DNA, the CDR3 is TGTGCCAGCAGACAGGGGGCTCTAGCCGAGCAGTACTTC.

This chain connects TRBV2 to TRBJ1-5; D uncertain. The V gene's germline CDR1 is SNHLY and CDR2 FYNNEI. This CDR3 has 11 residues. V shed 6 bases and J shed 3 bases, with 3 bases lying between them. The CDR3 loop is CASSLNQPQHF. The CDR3 nucleotides read TGTGCCAGCAGCCTCAATCAGCCCCAGCATTTT.

Details on this clone: The sample carries other DNA sequences with the same CDR3. The J gene is TRBJ2-2, the V gene TRBV5-1; D is uncertain. The CDR3 loop spans 13 amino acids. V shed 3 bases and J shed 3 bases, with 6 bases lying between them. Germline V gene lookup returns CDR1 SGHRS and CDR2 YFSETQ. The CDR3 DNA is TGCGCCAGCAGCTCCCAATACACCGGGGAGCTGTTTTTT. It translates to CASSSQYTGELFF. The whole variable domain, filled in from reference TRBV5-1 and TRBJ2-2, reads KAGVTQTPRYLIKTRGQQVTLSCSPISGHRSVSWYQQTPGQGLQFLFEYFSETQRNKGNFPGRFSGRQFSNSRSEMNVSTLELGDSALYLCASSSQYTGELFFGEGSRLTVL.

The V call is TRBV5-1, the J call TRBJ2-7; no clear D gene. The V end lost 0 bases, the J end lost 1 base, and 8 bases lay between the germline ends. Germline CDR1 SGHRS, CDR2 YFSETQ. CDR3 length: 14 residues. This chain's CDR3 is CASSLGRSSYEQYF. The CDR3 coding sequence is TGCGCCAGCAGCTTGGGGCGGAGTTCCTACGAGCAGTACTTC.

CDR3 bases: TGTGCCAGCAGCTTGGGAAGCAGGGGAGAGACCCAGTACTTC. This sequence encodes CASSLGSRGETQYF. This chain connects TRBV5-6 to TRBJ2-5; D might be TRBD1 (6 bases). Germline CDR1 is SGHDT and CDR2 is YYEEEE. V was pared by 0 bases and J by 4 bases, with 10 bases between. The CDR3 is made up of 14 amino acids.

CDR3 DNA: TGTGCCCACGCGGGGGGACAGAGTAACTATGGCTACACCTTC. Its protein is CAHAGGQSNYGYTF. The chain combines TRBV30 with TRBJ1-2, with TRBD1 matching over 7 bases. In germline, CDR1 is GTSNPN, CDR2 SVGIG (reference sequence). The CDR3 is 14 residues long. Losses at the gene ends were 8 bases for V and 1 base for J; bases not matched to a gene: 10.

This rearrangement joins TRBV5-4 to TRBJ1-1; D is perhaps TRBD1 (6 bases). In germline, CDR1 is SGHNT, CDR2 YYREEE (reference sequence). The CDR3 is 17 amino acids. V was clipped by 0 bases and J by 4 bases, with 19 bases between them. In DNA form, the CDR3 reads TGTGCCAGCAGCTTGGGTGGCGGACAGAGGGGTAGCACTGAAGCTTTCTTT. Translated, it gives CASSLGGGQRGSTEAFF.

The J gene is TRBJ1-6, the V gene TRBV6-5; 7 nucleotides match TRBD1. V lost 4 bases and J lost 4; bases outside the gene matches: 1. The length of the CDR3 is 14 residues. Germline V lookup: CDR1 MNHEY, CDR2 SVGAGI. This CDR3 is CASSWGQYNSPLHF. CDR3 bases: TGTGCCAGCAGTTGGGGACAGTATAATTCACCCCTCCACTTT.

This chain connects TRBV12-5 to TRBJ2-1; 16 bases fit TRBD2. CDR1 is LGHNT and CDR2 is FRNRAP in the germline V gene. V shed 5 bases, J shed 2 bases, and the junction held 3 bases outside the gene matches. This CDR3 comprises 17 residues. CDR3 in amino acids: CASGGGTSGRAYNEQFF. CDR3 sequence (DNA): TGTGCTAGTGGTGGGGGGACTAGCGGGAGGGCCTACAATGAGCAGTTCTTC.

The rearrangement joins TRBV5-4 to TRBJ2-7, with unresolved D. The CDR3 is 12 amino acids. From germline, CDR1 is SGHNT and CDR2 YYREEE (reference sequence). Deletions cut 0 bases from V and 4 bases from J, with 5 bases between. CDR3 amino acids: CASSLERYEQYF. In DNA, the CDR3 is TGTGCCAGCAGCTTGGAGAGGTACGAGCAGTACTTC.

The chain joins TRBV4-2 to TRBJ2-7; 9 nucleotides match TRBD1. CDR1 and CDR2 (germline): LGHNA, YNFKEQ. CDR3 size: 15 residues. After removal of 3 bases from V and 2 bases from J, the junction contained 5 bases not matched to a gene. The CDR3 DNA follows: TGTGCCAGCAGCCATGCCGGGACAGGGACCTACGAGCAGTACTTC. This gives the protein CASSHAGTGTYEQYF.

V and J are TRBV7-9 and TRBJ2-1; 9 positions agree with TRBD2. The V and J ends lost 2 bases and 6 bases, in that order; junction bases with no gene match: 8. This CDR3 has 16 amino acids. Germline loops: CDR1 SEHNR, CDR2 FQNEAQ (reference sequence). The CDR3 region is CASSLYGTSPPNEQFF. The CDR3 DNA follows: TGTGCCAGCAGCTTATACGGGACTAGCCCGCCCAATGAGCAGTTCTTC.

CDR3 region: CASSPTGGAPLEAFF. CDR3 bases: TGTGCCAGCAGTCCTACAGGGGGCGCCCCGTTGGAAGCTTTCTTT. The chain carries TRBV5-6 and TRBJ1-1; 9 bases map to TRBD1. J lost 8 bases, V lost 5 bases, and 13 bases had no gene match. This CDR3 is built from 15 residues. Germline CDR1 SGHDT, CDR2 YYEEEE.

This clone was detected only once. This sequence joins TRBV2 and TRBJ2-7, with D unclear. Trimming shortened V by 2 bases and J by 2 bases, and 7 bases separated the two germline ends. CDR3 length: 13 residues. From germline, CDR1 is SNHLY and CDR2 FYNNEI. The CDR3 sequence: CASSEPLAYEQYF. The CDR3 bases are TGTGCCAGCAGTGAACCTCTAGCCTACGAGCAGTACTTC.